The entry below describes one T cell receptor (beta chain). PCR used 60 Vbeta primers and 13 Jbeta primers. Generated by immunoSEQ multiplex PCR, the TCRdb table keeps only in-frame clones and is missing some. The sample lists about 130,000 clones, approximately 79% occurring once. This sample is part of a study of cytomegalovirus exposure and HLA in healthy donors. Germline CDR1 SQVTM, CDR2 ANQGSEA. V dropped 7 bases and J dropped 5 bases, with 14 bases sitting between them. CDR3 length equals 12 residues. This chain links TRBV29-1 with TRBJ2-5; D possibly corresponds to TRBD2 (7 bases). The specimen sequenced was PBMCs. This clonotype was sampled from a man in his late teens or twenties in good health and CMV-seropositive. The CDR3 spells CSAFGGAETQYF. CDR3 bases: TGCAGCGCCTTTGGGGGGGCCGAGACCCAGTACTTC.